This TCR beta chain originates from a study of early T cells in non-severe SARS-CoV-2 infection. Study context: Sequencing of bulk RNA from unsorted whole blood was done, without chain pairing.

Germline-derived CDR1 and CDR2 are GTSNPN and SVGIG (reference sequence). This CDR3 has 14 amino acids. V was shortened by 0 bases and J by 2 bases, with 11 bases between the two germline ends. General study points: Missing private and CD4 specificities, VDJdb matching favored anti-spike CD8 responses.

A word on this clonotype: The antigen is not known.

Individual cDNA molecules were tagged with unique molecular identifiers. TCRdb independently ran MiXCR on the 5' RACE reads; one entry per CDR3 protein. The top ten clones hold roughly 4.7% of a sample with tens of thousands of distinct CDR3 sequences, roughly a tenth of them seen once. This rearrangement joins TRBV30 to TRBJ2-7; D uncertain. The clonotype was recovered from an adult who was a healthcare worker with PCR-confirmed SARS-CoV-2 infection or an uninfected control (not recorded which). The specimen was whole blood. The CDR3 DNA is TGTGCCTGGAGTGTACCGACCTCTGCCTACGAGCAGTACTTC. Translating gives CAWSVPTSAYEQYF. Supplemented by reference TRBV30 and TRBJ2-7, the full variable domain reads SQTIHQWPATLVQPVGSPLSLECTVEGTSNPNLYWYRQAAGRGLQLLFYSVGIGQISSEVPQNLSASRPQDRQFILSSKKLLLSDSGFYLCAWSVPTSAYEQYFGPGTRLTVT.